The source of this T cell receptor (beta chain) is a study of blood T cell repertoires in COVID-19. The ends were cut back, 3 bases at V and 6 bases at J, with 9 bases in the middle. Germline-derived CDR1 and CDR2 are SGHVS and FQNEAQ. The CDR3 is made up of 13 amino acids. Data came from immunoSEQ multiplex PCR; TCRdb stores just in-frame clones and leaves some out. The sample holds over 150,000 clones, approximately 84% seen once. This chain links TRBV7-8 with TRBJ2-1; D gene uncertain. The origin of this receptor is a human donor in a cohort sampled during active COVID-19. Sequencing was carried out using peripheral blood. CDR3 sequence reads: CASSFRAANEQFF. The DNA of the CDR3 is TGTGCCAGCAGCTTTCGAGCCGCCAATGAGCAGTTCTTC.